This T cell receptor beta chain was retrieved from a study of post-analysis software for immune sequencing data. Findings and caveats of the study: Compared with controls, patients had more of about 5 TRBV segments, including TRBV5-6, TRBV5-1 and TRBV20-1.

Worth noting for this clonotype: Its antigen is unknown.

TCR beta cDNA libraries included unique molecular identifiers. Each CDR3 protein is one row after TCRdb ran MiXCR on the PCR reads. The sample records approximately 730,000 distinct CDR3 sequences, 25% to 30% being singletons. Germline V gene lookup returns CDR1 SGHRS and CDR2 YFSETQ. CDR3 length equals 20 residues. Trimming pared 3 bases from V and 1 base from J, leaving 23 bases between. The chain uses TRBV5-1 and TRBJ2-6; the D gene could be TRBD1 or TRBD2 (5 bases each). What was sequenced was blood. The clonotype originates from a girl under 18 with multiple sclerosis. In DNA, the CDR3 is TGCGCCAGCAGCTCGGGAACCGGGACGGTACTCGGGTCTGGGGCCAACGTCCTGACTTTC. Translating it yields CASSSGTGTVLGSGANVLTF.